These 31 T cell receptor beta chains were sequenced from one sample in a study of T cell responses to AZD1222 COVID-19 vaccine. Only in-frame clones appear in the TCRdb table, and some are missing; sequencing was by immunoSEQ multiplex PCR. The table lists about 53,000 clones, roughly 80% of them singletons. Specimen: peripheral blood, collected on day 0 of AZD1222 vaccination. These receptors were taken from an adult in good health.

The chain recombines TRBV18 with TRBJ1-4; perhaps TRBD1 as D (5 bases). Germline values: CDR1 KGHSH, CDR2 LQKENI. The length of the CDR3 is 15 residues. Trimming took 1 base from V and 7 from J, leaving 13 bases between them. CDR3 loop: CASSPRAQEGEKLFF. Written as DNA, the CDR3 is TGTGCCAGCTCACCACGGGCACAGGAGGGTGAAAAACTGTTTTTT.

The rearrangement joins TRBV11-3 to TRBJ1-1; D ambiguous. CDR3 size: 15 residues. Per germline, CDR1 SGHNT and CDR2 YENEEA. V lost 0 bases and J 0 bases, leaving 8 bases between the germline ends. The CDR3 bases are TGTGCCAGCAGCTTAGAAAGGGCGGTGAACACTGAAGCTTTCTTT. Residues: CASSLERAVNTEAFF.

The CDR3 nucleotides are TGTGCCAGCAGCTTCGGGACTAGGGGAGATACGCAGTATTTT. This sequence encodes CASSFGTRGDTQYF. The gene calls are TRBV7-9 and TRBJ2-3, with 8 nucleotides matching TRBD2. The CDR3 is made up of 14 amino acids. V shed 3 bases and J 5 bases; nucleotides not matched to a gene: 4. CDR1 and CDR2 from the germline V gene are SEHNR and FQNEAQ (reference sequence). Full variable domain (missing parts from reference TRBV7-9 and TRBJ2-3): DTGVSQNPRHKITKRGQNVTFRCDPISEHNRLYWYRQTLGQGPEFLTYFQNEAQLEKSRLLSDRFSAERPKGSFSTLEIQRTEQGDSAMYLCASSFGTRGDTQYFGPGTRLTVL.

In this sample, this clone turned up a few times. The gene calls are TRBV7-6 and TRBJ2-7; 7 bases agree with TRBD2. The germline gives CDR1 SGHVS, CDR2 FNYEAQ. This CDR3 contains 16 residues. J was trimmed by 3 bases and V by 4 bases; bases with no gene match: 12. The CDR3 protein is CASSSRTRRSLYEQYF. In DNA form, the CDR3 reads TGTGCCAGCAGCTCCAGGACTAGACGCTCGCTCTACGAGCAGTACTTC.

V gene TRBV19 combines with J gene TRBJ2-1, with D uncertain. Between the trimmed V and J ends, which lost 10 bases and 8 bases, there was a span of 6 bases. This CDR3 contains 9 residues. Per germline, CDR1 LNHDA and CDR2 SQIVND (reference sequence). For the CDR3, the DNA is TGTGCCACCGGCGATGAGCAGTTCTTC. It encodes CATGDEQFF.

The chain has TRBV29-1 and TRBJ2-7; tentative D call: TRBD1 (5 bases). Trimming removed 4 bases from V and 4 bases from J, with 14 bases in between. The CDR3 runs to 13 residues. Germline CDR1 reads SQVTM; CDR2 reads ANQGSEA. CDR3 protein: CSVVSGRAYEQYF. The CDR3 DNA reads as TGCAGCGTTGTCTCTGGCAGGGCATACGAGCAGTACTTC.

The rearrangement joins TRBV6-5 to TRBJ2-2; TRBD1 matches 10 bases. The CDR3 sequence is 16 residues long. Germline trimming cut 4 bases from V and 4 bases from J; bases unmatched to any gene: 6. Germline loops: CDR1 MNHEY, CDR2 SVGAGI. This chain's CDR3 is CASSSEDRGFTGELFF. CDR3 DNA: TGTGCCAGCAGTTCCGAGGACAGGGGGTTCACCGGGGAGCTGTTTTTT.

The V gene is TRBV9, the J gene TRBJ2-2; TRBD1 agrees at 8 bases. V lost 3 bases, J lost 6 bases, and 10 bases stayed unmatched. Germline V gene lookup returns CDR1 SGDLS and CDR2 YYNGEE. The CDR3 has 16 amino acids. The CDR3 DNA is TGTGCCAGCAGCGCTCCGACAGGGGAGATGTCCGGGGAGCTGTTTTTT. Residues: CASSAPTGEMSGELFF. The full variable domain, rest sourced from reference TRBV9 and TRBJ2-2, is DSGVTQTPKHLITATGQRVTLRCSPRSGDLSVYWYQQSLDQGLQFLIQYYNGEERAKGNILERFSAQQFPDLHSELNLSSLELGDSALYFCASSAPTGEMSGELFFGEGSRLTVL.

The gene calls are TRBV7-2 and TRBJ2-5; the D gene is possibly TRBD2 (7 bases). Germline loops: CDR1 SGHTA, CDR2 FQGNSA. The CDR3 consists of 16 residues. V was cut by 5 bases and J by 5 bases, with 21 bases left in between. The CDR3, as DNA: TGTGCCAGCAGCCCCCCAGGGGCGGGAGAAGGGGAGACCCAGTACTTC. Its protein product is CASSPPGAGEGETQYF.

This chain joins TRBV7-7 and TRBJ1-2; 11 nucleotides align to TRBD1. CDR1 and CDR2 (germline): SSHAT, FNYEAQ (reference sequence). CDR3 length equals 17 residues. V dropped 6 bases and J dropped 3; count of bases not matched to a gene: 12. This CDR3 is CASRTGTGGSKDYGYTF. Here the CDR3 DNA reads TGTGCCAGCAGAACCGGGACAGGGGGTTCAAAGGACTATGGCTACACCTTC.

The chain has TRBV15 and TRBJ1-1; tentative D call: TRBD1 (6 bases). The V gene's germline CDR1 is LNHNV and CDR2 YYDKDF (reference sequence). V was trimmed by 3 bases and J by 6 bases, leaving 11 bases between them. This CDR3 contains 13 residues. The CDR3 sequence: CATSSRTAAEAFF. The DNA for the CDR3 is TGTGCCACCAGCAGCCGGACAGCGGCTGAAGCTTTCTTT. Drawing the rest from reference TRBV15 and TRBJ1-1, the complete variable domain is DAMVIQNPRYQVTQFGKPVTLSCSQTLNHNVMYWYQQKSSQAPKLLFHYYDKDFNNEADTPDNFQSRRPNTSFCFLDIRSPGLGDTAMYLCATSSRTAAEAFFGQGTRLTVV.

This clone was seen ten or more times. CDR3 in DNA: TGCGCCAGCAGCGGGGTCCTAGCTTCTCGGGAGCAGTTCTTC. This codes for CASSGVLASREQFF. The chain employs TRBV5-1 and TRBJ2-1, with a possible D match to TRBD2 (5 bases). The CDR3 runs to 14 residues. Trimming cost V 4 bases and J 10 bases, with 18 bases left between them. CDR1 is SGHRS, CDR2 YFSETQ, per germline.

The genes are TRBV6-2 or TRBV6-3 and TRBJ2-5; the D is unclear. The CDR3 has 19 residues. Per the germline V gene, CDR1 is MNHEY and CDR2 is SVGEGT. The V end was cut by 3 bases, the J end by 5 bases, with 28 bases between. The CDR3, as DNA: TGTGCCAGCAGTTATATTCAAGATTGGCAGCCAGGTCCCCAGGAGACCCAGTACTTC. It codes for CASSYIQDWQPGPQETQYF.

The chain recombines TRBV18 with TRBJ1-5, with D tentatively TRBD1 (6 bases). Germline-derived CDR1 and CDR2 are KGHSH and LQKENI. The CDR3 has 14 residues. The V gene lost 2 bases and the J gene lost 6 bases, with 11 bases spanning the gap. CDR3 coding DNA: TGTGCCAGCTCACCAGGGGGCGGCGGTCAGCCCCAGCATTTT. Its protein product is CASSPGGGGQPQHF.

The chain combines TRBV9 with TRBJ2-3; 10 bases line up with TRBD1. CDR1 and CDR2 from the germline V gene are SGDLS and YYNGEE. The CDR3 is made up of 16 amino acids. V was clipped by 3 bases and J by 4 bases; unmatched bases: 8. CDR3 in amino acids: CASSDRDRGDSDTQYF. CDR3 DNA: TGTGCCAGCAGCGACCGGGACAGGGGAGATTCAGATACGCAGTATTTT.

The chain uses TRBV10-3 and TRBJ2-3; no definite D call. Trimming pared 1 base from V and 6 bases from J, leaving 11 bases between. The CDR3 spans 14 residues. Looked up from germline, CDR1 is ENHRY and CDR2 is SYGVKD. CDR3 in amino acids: CAISELVSSDTQYF. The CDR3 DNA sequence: TGTGCCATCAGTGAGTTGGTATCCTCGGATACGCAGTATTTT.

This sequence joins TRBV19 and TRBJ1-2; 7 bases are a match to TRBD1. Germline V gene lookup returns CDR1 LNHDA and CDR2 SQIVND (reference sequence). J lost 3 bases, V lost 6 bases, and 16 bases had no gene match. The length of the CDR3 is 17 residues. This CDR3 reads CASRKGGFTSGDYGYTF. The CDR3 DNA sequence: TGTGCCAGTAGAAAAGGGGGCTTTACCTCCGGTGACTATGGCTACACCTTC. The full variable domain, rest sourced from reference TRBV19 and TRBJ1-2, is DGGITQSPKYLFRKEGQNVTLSCEQNLNHDAMYWYRQDPGQGLRLIYYSQIVNDFQKGDIAEGYSVSREKKESFPLTVTSAQKNPTAFYLCASRKGGFTSGDYGYTFGSGTRLTVV.

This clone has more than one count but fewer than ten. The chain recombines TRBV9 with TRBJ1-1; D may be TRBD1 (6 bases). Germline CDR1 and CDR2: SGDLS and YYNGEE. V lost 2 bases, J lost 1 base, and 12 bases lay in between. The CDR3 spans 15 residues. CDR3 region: CASSVEGGPNTEAFF. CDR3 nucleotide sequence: TGTGCCAGCAGCGTCGAAGGGGGTCCGAACACTGAAGCTTTCTTT.

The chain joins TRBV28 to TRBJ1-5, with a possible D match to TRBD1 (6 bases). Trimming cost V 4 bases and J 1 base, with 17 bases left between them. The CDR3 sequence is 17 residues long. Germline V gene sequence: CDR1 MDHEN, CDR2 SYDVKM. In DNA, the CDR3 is TGTGCCAGCAGTTCACCAATAACAGGGAGGAGCAATCAGCCCCAGCATTTT. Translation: CASSSPITGRSNQPQHF.

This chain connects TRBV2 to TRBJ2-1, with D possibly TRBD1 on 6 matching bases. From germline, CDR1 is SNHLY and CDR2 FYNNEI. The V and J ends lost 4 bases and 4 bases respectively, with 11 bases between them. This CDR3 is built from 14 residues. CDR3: CASSATGLYNEQFF. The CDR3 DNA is TGTGCCAGCAGTGCGACAGGTTTATACAATGAGCAGTTCTTC.

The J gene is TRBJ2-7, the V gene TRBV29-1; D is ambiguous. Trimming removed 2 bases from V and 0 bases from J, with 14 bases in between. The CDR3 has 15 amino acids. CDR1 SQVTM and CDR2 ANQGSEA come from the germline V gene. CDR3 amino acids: CSVESGRTASYEQYF. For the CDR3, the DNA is TGCAGCGTTGAATCGGGCAGGACGGCCTCCTACGAGCAGTACTTC.

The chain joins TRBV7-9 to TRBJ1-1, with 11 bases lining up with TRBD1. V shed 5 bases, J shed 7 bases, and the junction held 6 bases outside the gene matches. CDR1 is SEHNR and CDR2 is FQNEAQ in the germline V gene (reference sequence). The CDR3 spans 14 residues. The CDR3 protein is CASSRGQGAREAFF. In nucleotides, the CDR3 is TGTGCCAGCAGCAGAGGACAGGGGGCCCGTGAAGCTTTCTTT.

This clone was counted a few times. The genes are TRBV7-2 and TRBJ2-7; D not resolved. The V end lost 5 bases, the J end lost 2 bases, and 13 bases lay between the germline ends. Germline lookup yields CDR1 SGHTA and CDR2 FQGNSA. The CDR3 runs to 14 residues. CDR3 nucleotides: TGTGCCAGCAGCCCTGAGCCAGTTACCTACGAGCAGTACTTC. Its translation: CASSPEPVTYEQYF.

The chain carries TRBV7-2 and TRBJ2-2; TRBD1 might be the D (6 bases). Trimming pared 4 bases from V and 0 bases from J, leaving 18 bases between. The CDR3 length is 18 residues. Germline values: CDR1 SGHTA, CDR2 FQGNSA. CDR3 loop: CASSSPRDKIANTGELFF. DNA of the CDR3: TGTGCCAGCAGCTCACCACGGGACAAAATCGCGAACACCGGGGAGCTGTTTTTT. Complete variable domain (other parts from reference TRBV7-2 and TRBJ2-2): GAGVSQSPSNKVTEKGKDVELRCDPISGHTALYWYRQSLGQGLEFLIYFQGNSAPDKSGLPSDRFSAERTGGSVSTLTIQRTQQEDSAVYLCASSSPRDKIANTGELFFGEGSRLTVL.

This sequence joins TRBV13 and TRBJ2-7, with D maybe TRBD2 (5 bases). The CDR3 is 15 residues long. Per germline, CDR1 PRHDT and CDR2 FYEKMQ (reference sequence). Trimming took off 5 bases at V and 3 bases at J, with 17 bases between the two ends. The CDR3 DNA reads TGTGCCAGCAGCCCTGGGGAGTTTAAGAACTACGAGCAGTACTTC. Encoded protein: CASSPGEFKNYEQYF.

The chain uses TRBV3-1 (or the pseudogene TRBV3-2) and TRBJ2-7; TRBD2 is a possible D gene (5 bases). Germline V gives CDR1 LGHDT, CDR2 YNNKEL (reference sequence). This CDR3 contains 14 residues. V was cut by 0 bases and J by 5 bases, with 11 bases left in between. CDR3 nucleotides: TGTGCCAGCAGCCAAGACAGCAGCGGCAACGAGCAGTACTTC. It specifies CASSQDSSGNEQYF.

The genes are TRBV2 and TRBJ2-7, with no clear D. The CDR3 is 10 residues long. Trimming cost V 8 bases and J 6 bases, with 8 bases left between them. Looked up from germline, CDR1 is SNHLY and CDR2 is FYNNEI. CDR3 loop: CASSESEQYF. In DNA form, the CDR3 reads TGTGCCAGCTCGGAGAGCGAGCAGTACTTC. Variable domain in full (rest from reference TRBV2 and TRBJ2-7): EPEVTQTPSHQVTQMGQEVILRCVPISNHLYFYWYRQILGQKVEFLVSFYNNEISEKSEIFDDQFSVERPDGSNFTLKIRSTKLEDSAMYFCASSESEQYFGPGTRLTVT.

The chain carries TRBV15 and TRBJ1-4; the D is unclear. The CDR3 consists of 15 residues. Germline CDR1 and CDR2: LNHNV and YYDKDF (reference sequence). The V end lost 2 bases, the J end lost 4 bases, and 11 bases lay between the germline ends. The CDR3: CATSRRAGDNEKLFF. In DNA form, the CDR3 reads TGTGCCACCAGCAGAAGGGCTGGAGATAATGAAAAACTGTTTTTT.

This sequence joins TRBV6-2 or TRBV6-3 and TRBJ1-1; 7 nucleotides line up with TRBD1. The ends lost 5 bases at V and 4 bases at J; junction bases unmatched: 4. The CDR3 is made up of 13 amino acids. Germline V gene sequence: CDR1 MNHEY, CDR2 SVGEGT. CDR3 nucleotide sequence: TGTGCCAGCAGTAACCCAGGGGGCACTGAAGCTTTCTTT. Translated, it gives CASSNPGGTEAFF.

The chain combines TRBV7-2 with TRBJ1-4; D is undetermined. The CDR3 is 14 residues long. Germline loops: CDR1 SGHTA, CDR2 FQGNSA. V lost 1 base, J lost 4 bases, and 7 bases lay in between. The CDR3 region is CASSLEAFNEKLFF. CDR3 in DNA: TGTGCCAGCAGCTTAGAAGCCTTTAATGAAAAACTGTTTTTT.

CDR3 amino acids: CASSTDSSTYGYTF. For the CDR3, the DNA is TGTGCCAGCAGCACGGACTCTTCGACCTATGGCTACACCTTC. This rearrangement joins TRBV6-5 to TRBJ1-2, with D unclear. The CDR3 consists of 14 residues. CDR1 MNHEY and CDR2 SVGAGI come from the germline V gene. The V end lost 6 bases, the J end lost 4 bases, and 15 bases lay between the germline ends.